A selection of T cell receptor beta chains follows, all from one sample in a study of blood T cell repertoires in COVID-19. Produced via immunoSEQ multiplex PCR; TCRdb's table is partial and in-frame only. The data show approximately 220,000 clones, approximately 83% seen once. Input material: PBMCs or T cells enriched from blood (not recorded which). The receptors derive from a woman aged 45-65 years who had been exposed to COVID-19. CDR3s include the opening cysteine and the closing phenylalanine or tryptophan. A D gene is named only where the DNA matches it firmly. Size is omitted from some rows. Given values are once, few, many or a class for expanded clones.

clone_size: .
v_call: TRBV18
d_call: .
j_call: TRBJ2-5
cdr3_aa: CASSPSAIETQYF
cdr3_nt: TGTGCCAGCTCACCTTCAGCGATAGAGACCCAGTACTTC

clone_size: .
v_call: TRBV30
d_call: TRBD1
j_call: TRBJ1-1
cdr3_aa: CAWTLDRGTEAFF
cdr3_nt: TGTGCCTGGACCCTAGACAGGGGAACTGAAGCTTTCTTT

clone_size: .
v_call: TRBV9
d_call: .
j_call: TRBJ1-6
cdr3_aa: CASSVRQEDSPLHF
cdr3_nt: TGTGCCAGCAGCGTCCGACAGGAGGACTCACCCCTCCACTTT

clone_size: .
v_call: TRBV18
d_call: TRBD1
j_call: TRBJ1-1
cdr3_aa: CASSPDRSLNTEAFF
cdr3_nt: TGTGCCAGCTCACCGGACAGGTCGTTGAACACTGAAGCTTTCTTT

clone_size: few
v_call: TRBV6-6
d_call: TRBD2
j_call: TRBJ2-2
cdr3_aa: CASSYTSGGAGELFF
cdr3_nt: TGTGCCAGCAGTTACACTAGCGGGGGCGCCGGGGAGCTGTTTTTT

clone_size: .
v_call: TRBV5-1
d_call: TRBD2
j_call: TRBJ2-3
cdr3_aa: CASSFGLSGGPPDTQYF
cdr3_nt: TGCGCCAGCAGCTTCGGGCTTAGCGGGGGGCCCCCAGATACGCAGTATTTT

clone_size: .
v_call: TRBV30
d_call: .
j_call: TRBJ2-7
cdr3_aa: CAWKTEPYEQYF
cdr3_nt: TGTGCCTGGAAGACAGAACCCTACGAGCAGTACTTC

clone_size: .
v_call: TRBV5-1
d_call: TRBD1
j_call: TRBJ2-7
cdr3_aa: CASSLGTGSPISYEQYF
cdr3_nt: TGCGCCAGCAGCTTGGGGACAGGGTCGCCCATCAGCTACGAGCAGTACTTC

clone_size: .
v_call: TRBV5-6
d_call: .
j_call: TRBJ1-2
cdr3_aa: CASSRPEGLGPYGYTF
cdr3_nt: TGTGCCAGCAGCCGGCCCGAGGGCCTCGGCCCCTATGGCTACACCTTC

clone_size: .
v_call: TRBV10-1
d_call: .
j_call: TRBJ1-1
cdr3_aa: CASSEGATEAFF
cdr3_nt: TGCGCCAGCAGTGAGGGGGCCACTGAAGCTTTCTTT

clone_size: .
v_call: TRBV12-3/TRBV12-4
d_call: .
j_call: TRBJ2-1
cdr3_aa: CASSPPGNNEQFF
cdr3_nt: TGTGCCAGCAGTCCCCCGGGTAACAATGAGCAGTTCTTC

clone_size: .
v_call: TRBV7-2
d_call: .
j_call: TRBJ1-5
cdr3_aa: CASSPQDQPQHF
cdr3_nt: TGTGCCAGCAGCCCACAGGATCAGCCCCAGCATTTT

clone_size: .
v_call: TRBV10-2
d_call: TRBD2
j_call: TRBJ2-1
cdr3_aa: CASSPGGGEQFF
cdr3_nt: TGCGCCAGCAGCCCGGGGGGTGGTGAGCAGTTCTTC

clone_size: .
v_call: TRBV14
d_call: .
j_call: TRBJ2-7
cdr3_aa: CASSQIGSLVGRDAYEQYF
cdr3_nt: TGTGCCAGCAGCCAAATTGGGTCTTTAGTTGGCAGGGATGCCTACGAGCAGTACTTC

clone_size: once
v_call: TRBV5-8
d_call: .
j_call: TRBJ2-1
cdr3_aa: CASSQQQPPHEQFF
cdr3_nt: TGTGCCAGCAGCCAACAGCAGCCCCCCCATGAGCAGTTCTTC

clone_size: once
v_call: TRBV28
d_call: TRBD2
j_call: TRBJ2-5
cdr3_aa: CASSLLGLAGGFQETQYF
cdr3_nt: TGTGCCAGCAGTTTACTAGGACTAGCGGGGGGATTTCAAGAGACCCAGTACTTC

clone_size: .
v_call: TRBV6-6
d_call: .
j_call: TRBJ1-3
cdr3_aa: CATREGSGNTIYF
cdr3_nt: TGTGCCACCAGAGAGGGATCTGGAAACACCATATATTTT

clone_size: .
v_call: TRBV10-3
d_call: .
j_call: TRBJ1-2
cdr3_aa: CAISEVQGSSYGYTF
cdr3_nt: TGTGCCATCAGTGAGGTGCAGGGATCAAGCTATGGCTACACCTTC

clone_size: .
v_call: TRBV3-1/TRBV3-2
d_call: TRBD2
j_call: TRBJ2-1
cdr3_aa: CASSQRTSSHEQFF
cdr3_nt: TGTGCCAGCAGCCAGCGGACTAGTAGCCATGAGCAGTTCTTC

clone_size: once
v_call: TRBV12-3/TRBV12-4
d_call: .
j_call: TRBJ2-1
cdr3_aa: CASSSRRASEQFF
cdr3_nt: TGTGCCAGCAGTTCCCGGAGAGCAAGTGAGCAGTTCTTC

clone_size: .
v_call: TRBV18
d_call: .
j_call: TRBJ2-3
cdr3_aa: CASSPASADTQYF
cdr3_nt: TGTGCCAGCTCACCAGCGAGTGCAGATACGCAGTATTTT

clone_size: .
v_call: TRBV7-7
d_call: TRBD2
j_call: TRBJ2-2
cdr3_aa: CASSSQTSGGAGTGELFF
cdr3_nt: TGTGCCAGCAGCTCCCAGACTAGCGGGGGGGCTGGCACCGGGGAGCTGTTTTTT

clone_size: few
v_call: TRBV10-1
d_call: .
j_call: TRBJ1-6
cdr3_aa: CANPDLDNSPLHF
cdr3_nt: TGCGCCAACCCTGATTTAGATAATTCACCCCTCCACTTT

clone_size: few
v_call: TRBV7-9
d_call: .
j_call: TRBJ1-1
cdr3_aa: CASSLGQGAFF
cdr3_nt: TGTGCCAGCAGCTTGGGGCAGGGAGCTTTCTTT

clone_size: .
v_call: TRBV5-1
d_call: TRBD1
j_call: TRBJ1-4
cdr3_aa: CASRRQGEGFNEKLFF
cdr3_nt: TGCGCCAGCAGACGACAGGGTGAGGGCTTTAATGAAAAACTGTTTTTT

clone_size: .
v_call: TRBV28
d_call: TRBD1
j_call: TRBJ1-1
cdr3_aa: CASSPYGQGIDKAFF
cdr3_nt: TGTGCCAGCAGCCCCTACGGACAGGGGATCGACAAAGCTTTCTTT

clone_size: .
v_call: TRBV2
d_call: TRBD1
j_call: TRBJ1-2
cdr3_aa: CASSLQGGRANYGYTF
cdr3_nt: TGTGCCAGCTCGTTACAGGGGGGAAGAGCCAACTATGGCTACACCTTC

clone_size: .
v_call: TRBV6-1
d_call: TRBD2
j_call: TRBJ2-3
cdr3_aa: CASSEARGNTQYF
cdr3_nt: TGTGCCAGCAGTGAAGCGCGGGGGAATACGCAGTATTTT

clone_size: .
v_call: TRBV21-1
d_call: .
j_call: TRBJ1-1
cdr3_aa: CASTPGQTNTEAFF
cdr3_nt: TGTGCCAGCACTCCGGGACAAACGAACACTGAAGCTTTCTTT

clone_size: few
v_call: TRBV5-1
d_call: TRBD1
j_call: TRBJ1-1
cdr3_aa: CASSKGTGLMNTEAFF
cdr3_nt: TGCGCCAGTTCCAAGGGGACAGGCCTTATGAACACTGAAGCTTTCTTT

clone_size: .
v_call: TRBV7-7
d_call: TRBD2
j_call: TRBJ2-5
cdr3_aa: CASSRTSGGAGETQYF
cdr3_nt: TGTGCCAGCAGCAGGACTAGCGGGGGGGCAGGAGAGACCCAGTACTTC

clone_size: once
v_call: TRBV30
d_call: TRBD1
j_call: TRBJ1-4
cdr3_aa: CACEGQGVNEKLFF
cdr3_nt: TGTGCCTGCGAGGGACAGGGAGTTAATGAAAAACTGTTTTTT

clone_size: .
v_call: TRBV3-1/TRBV3-2
d_call: TRBD2
j_call: TRBJ2-3
cdr3_aa: CASSLGLATDTQYF
cdr3_nt: TGTGCCAGCAGCCTTGGACTAGCAACAGATACGCAGTATTTT

clone_size: few
v_call: TRBV7-3
d_call: .
j_call: TRBJ2-7
cdr3_aa: CASSFQGSGEQYF
cdr3_nt: TGTGCCAGCAGCTTTCAGGGTTCGGGGGAACAGTACTTC

clone_size: .
v_call: TRBV29-1
d_call: TRBD1
j_call: TRBJ2-7
cdr3_aa: CSVEGDRPYEQYF
cdr3_nt: TGCAGCGTTGAGGGGGACAGACCCTACGAGCAGTACTTC

clone_size: .
v_call: TRBV10-3
d_call: TRBD1
j_call: TRBJ1-3
cdr3_aa: CAISRSDRQPGNTIYF
cdr3_nt: TGTGCCATCAGTCGATCGGACAGGCAACCTGGAAACACCATATATTTT

clone_size: few
v_call: TRBV12-3/TRBV12-4
d_call: .
j_call: TRBJ2-2
cdr3_aa: CASGGTATGELFF
cdr3_nt: TGTGCCAGCGGCGGGACAGCCACCGGGGAGCTGTTTTTT

clone_size: .
v_call: TRBV7-2
d_call: .
j_call: TRBJ2-7
cdr3_aa: CASSSITNEQYF
cdr3_nt: TGTGCCAGCAGCTCCATCACTAACGAGCAGTACTTC

clone_size: .
v_call: TRBV19
d_call: TRBD1
j_call: TRBJ1-6
cdr3_aa: CASMALDRGDSPLHF
cdr3_nt: TGTGCCAGTATGGCGCTGGACAGGGGAGATTCACCCCTCCACTTT

clone_size: .
v_call: TRBV7-7
d_call: TRBD1
j_call: TRBJ2-1
cdr3_aa: CASSPGQGPYNEQFF
cdr3_nt: TGTGCCAGCAGCCCGGGACAGGGGCCCTACAATGAGCAGTTCTTC